Listed below are T cell receptor beta chains from one sample, sequenced in a study of long-term antiretroviral therapy in people with HIV. Only in-frame clones appear in the TCRdb table, and some are missing; sequencing was by immunoSEQ multiplex PCR. The sample gives under 50,000 clones, approximately 94% of which show up once; roughly 2.1% is in the top ten. Sequenced here: unsorted PBMCs, sampled roughly 9.4 years after starting antiretroviral therapy. All receptors derive from a young man with HIV. CDR3s include the opening cysteine and the closing phenylalanine or tryptophan. A D gene is named only where the DNA matches it firmly. Clone size appears in some rows only: once, few, many, or a class for an expanded clone.

d_gene | j_gene | v_gene | abundance | CDR3nt | CDR3aa
TRBD2 | TRBJ2-1 | TRBV19 | - | TGTGCCAGTAGTCGGACTAGCGGGGGGAATCACAATGAGCAGTTCTTC | CASSRTSGGNHNEQFF
TRBD1 | TRBJ1-4 | TRBV7-6 | - | TGTGCCAGCAGCCCTAGGAGGACAGGGCTTACTAATGAAAAACTGTTTTTT | CASSPRRTGLTNEKLFF
- | TRBJ2-3 | TRBV10-1 | - | TGCGCCAGCAGTGAGACCACTAGCACAGATACGCAGTATTTT | CASSETTSTDTQYF
- | TRBJ1-4 | TRBV30 | - | TGTGCCTGGAGTGTTTCAGCTAATGAAAAACTGTTTTTT | CAWSVSANEKLFF
- | TRBJ1-5 | TRBV5-5 | - | TGTGCCAGCAGCTTGTTGGACAGACAGATTAGCAATCAGCCCCAGCATTTT | CASSLLDRQISNQPQHF
TRBD1 | TRBJ2-3 | TRBV7-6 | - | TGTGCCAGCAGCTCCGGACAGGGCGGAGATACGCAGTATTTT | CASSSGQGGDTQYF
- | TRBJ1-1 | TRBV19 | - | TGTGCCAGTAGTATCACTTTAAGGGAGGGTATCACTGAAGCTTTCTTT | CASSITLREGITEAFF
- | TRBJ2-2 | TRBV10-3 | - | TGTGCCGCCAGGGGTGCGAACACCGGGGAGCTGTTTTTT | CAARGANTGELFF
TRBD1 | TRBJ1-2 | TRBV5-1 | - | TGCGCCAGCAGCTTGGGACAGGGTAATGGCTACACCTTC | CASSLGQGNGYTF
TRBD1 | TRBJ2-3 | TRBV29-1 | - | TGCAGCGTTACCGGGGACAGGGCCTTAGATACGCAGTATTTT | CSVTGDRALDTQYF
- | TRBJ1-1 | TRBV6-5 | - | TGTGCCAGCAGTTTGAGCAAGAACACTGAAGCTTTCTTT | CASSLSKNTEAFF
- | TRBJ2-6 | TRBV6-1 | - | TGTGCCAGCAGTGGGGCCGGGATCGGCGGGGCCAACGTCCTGACTTTC | CASSGAGIGGANVLTF
- | TRBJ1-4 | TRBV9 | - | TGTGCCAGCAGCGTATCAGGGGCCTCGAGCGAAAAACTGTTTTTT | CASSVSGASSEKLFF
- | TRBJ2-5 | TRBV6-5 | once | TGTGCCAGCAGTTTGGGCCAGGCAGCTAGGGAGACCCAGTACTTC | CASSLGQAARETQYF
TRBD2 | TRBJ2-7 | TRBV6-5 | - | TGTGCCAGCAGTTACTCGAGCGGGGGGGACGAGCAGTACTTC | CASSYSSGGDEQYF
TRBD2 | TRBJ2-2 | TRBV5-4 | - | TGTGCCAGCAGCCCTAGCGGGGGAGGAACCGGGGAGCTGTTTTTT | CASSPSGGGTGELFF
TRBD1 | TRBJ2-7 | TRBV6-6 | - | TGTGCCAGCAGGCCCGGACAGGGCATTCACTACGAGCAGTACTTC | CASRPGQGIHYEQYF
TRBD1 | TRBJ1-2 | TRBV28 | - | TGTGCCAGCAGTTTATCCGGATATGGAGGGGGCGACTATGGCTACACCTTC | CASSLSGYGGGDYGYTF
- | TRBJ2-1 | TRBV6-1 | once | TGTGCCAGCGCCAAGACAGGGGAGGGGTCCGATGAGCAGTTCTTC | CASAKTGEGSDEQFF
- | TRBJ1-4 | TRBV2 | - | TGTGCCAGCCGGGGAGGGGGTAATGAAAAACTGTTTTTT | CASRGGGNEKLFF
- | TRBJ2-1 | TRBV14 | - | TGTGCCAGCAGCCAAGATCAATGGATTGAGCAGTTCTTC | CASSQDQWIEQFF
- | TRBJ1-2 | TRBV6-1 | - | TGTGCCAGCAGTGGTGGGGCCTATGGCTACACCTTC | CASSGGAYGYTF
- | TRBJ1-2 | TRBV2 | - | TGTGCCAGCATGGAGGGCTTGCCTAACTATGGCTACACCTTC | CASMEGLPNYGYTF
- | TRBJ1-5 | TRBV28 | - | TGTGCCAGCAGTTTATTTACCCCCGGCTATCAGCCCCAGCATTTT | CASSLFTPGYQPQHF
TRBD2 | TRBJ2-1 | TRBV29-1 | - | TGCAGCGTTGGAGGGCGGGGGGGTGATAATGAGCAGTTCTTC | CSVGGRGGDNEQFF
- | TRBJ2-2 | TRBV5-1 | - | TGCGCCAGCAGCTTGCGGTCTACCGGGAATCCCGGGGAGCTGTTTTTT | CASSLRSTGNPGELFF
- | TRBJ1-2 | TRBV5-4 | - | TGTGCCAGCAGCTTGGGGCCCGGGGCTAACTATGGCTACACCTTC | CASSLGPGANYGYTF
TRBD1 | TRBJ1-2 | TRBV29-1 | - | TGCAGCGTTGATTTAGCCCCGGGACAGGGCTCATACCCTAACTATGGCTACACCTTC | CSVDLAPGQGSYPNYGYTF
- | TRBJ1-6 | TRBV6-1 | - | TGTGCCAGCAGTGAAGTCAGAAATTCACCCCTCCACTTT | CASSEVRNSPLHF
- | TRBJ1-2 | TRBV5-4 | - | TGTGCCACCAACACGGGGGGTACGGCTAACTATGGCTACACCTTC | CATNTGGTANYGYTF
TRBD1 | TRBJ1-3 | TRBV7-7 | - | TGTGCTAGCAGCTTGGGACAGGGGTATGGAAACACCATATATTTT | CASSLGQGYGNTIYF
TRBD1 | TRBJ2-3 | TRBV7-9 | once | TGTGCCAGCAGCCCCTGGGACAGGGGTGCAGATACGCAGTATTTT | CASSPWDRGADTQYF
- | TRBJ1-1 | TRBV11-2 | - | TGTGCCAGCAGCTTAGGCTGGAGGGCAGAAGCTTTCTTT | CASSLGWRAEAFF
TRBD1 | TRBJ1-1 | TRBV19 | once | TGTGCCAGTAGTGGACAGGGTAACACTGAAGCTTTCTTT | CASSGQGNTEAFF
- | TRBJ1-2 | TRBV2 | - | TGTGCCAGCGTTCATAACAGCTTATATGGCTACACCTTC | CASVHNSLYGYTF
TRBD1 | TRBJ2-7 | TRBV5-1 | - | TGCGCCAGCAGCTTGGGGACAGGGGGTCCCTACGAGCAGTACTTC | CASSLGTGGPYEQYF
- | TRBJ1-4 | TRBV4-2 | - | TGTGCCAGCAGCCAAGATGGGGCCTCAGGAAAACTGTTTTTT | CASSQDGASGKLFF
- | TRBJ1-2 | TRBV5-6 | - | TGTGCCGGAGGGGCCCTCCGAGAGCATGGCTACACCTTC | CAGGALREHGYTF
- | TRBJ2-3 | TRBV10-3 | - | TGTGCCACCCTGACGGGATTTAAAGATACGCAGTATTTT | CATLTGFKDTQYF
- | TRBJ1-3 | TRBV9 | - | TGTGCCAGCAGCGCCTTATTAGACTCTGGAAACACCATATATTTT | CASSALLDSGNTIYF
- | TRBJ1-3 | TRBV2 | few | TGTGCCAGCACCCTGGACAGAAACACCATATATTTT | CASTLDRNTIYF
TRBD1 | TRBJ1-1 | TRBV9 | - | TGTGCCAGCAGCGAGACAGGGGGCGGTAACACTGAAGCTTTCTTT | CASSETGGGNTEAFF
- | TRBJ2-5 | TRBV6-1 | - | TGTGCCAGCACATCGGAGACCCAGTACTTC | CASTSETQYF
- | TRBJ1-3 | TRBV5-1 | - | TGCGCCAGCAGCACAACAGGAGTCGGAAACACCATATATTTT | CASSTTGVGNTIYF
- | TRBJ1-5 | TRBV19 | - | TGTGCCAGTACCCGGGCAGCCCAAAAAGTAGATCAGCCCCAGCATTTT | CASTRAAQKVDQPQHF
TRBD2 | TRBJ2-5 | TRBV10-3 | - | TGTGCCAGCGGGACTAGCGGGGGTCAAGAGACCCAGTACTTC | CASGTSGGQETQYF
- | TRBJ1-1 | TRBV5-4 | - | TGTGCCAGCAGCTGGAGCGGGACTAACACTGAAGCTTTCTTT | CASSWSGTNTEAFF
- | TRBJ1-4 | TRBV7-6 | - | TGTGCCAGCAGCTTAGTGGTCAACGGTGAAAAACTGTTTTTT | CASSLVVNGEKLFF
TRBD2 | TRBJ2-3 | TRBV5-6 | once | TGTGCCAGCAGCCCAAGCGGGGGGACCACAGATACGCAGTATTTT | CASSPSGGTTDTQYF
- | TRBJ2-3 | TRBV6-1 | - | TGTGCCAGCAGCGTGGACAGCGGAGGGAGAGATACGCAGTATTTT | CASSVDSGGRDTQYF
- | TRBJ2-2 | TRBV5-4 | - | TGTGCCAGCAGCTTGTACGGCGGGGAGCTGTTTTTT | CASSLYGGELFF
- | TRBJ1-5 | TRBV28 | - | TGTGCCAGCAGTTTAATTGTCCGCTTGGGCAATCAGCCCCAGCATTTT | CASSLIVRLGNQPQHF
- | TRBJ2-2 | TRBV5-1 | once | TGCGCCAGCAGCCCCTTGACTAGTGACACCGGGGAGCTGTTTTTT | CASSPLTSDTGELFF
TRBD1 | TRBJ1-1 | TRBV9 | - | TGTGCCAGCAGCGAGGGACAGGGGGCATTGGTGAACACTGAAGCTTTCTTT | CASSEGQGALVNTEAFF